The 21 T cell receptor beta chains given below trace back to one sample, sequenced in a study of blood T cell repertoires in COVID-19 (dated by TCRdb to 2020 to 2021). Library generation was performed with the immunoSEQ multiplex PCR assay. In TCRdb, the immuneACCESS table is reduced to in-frame sequences with V and J assigned. These tables do not hold every clone; where another copy was compared, an unresolved V gene accounts for under half, and the others remain unexplained. Counted in this sample were around 200,000 clones; around 82% of them appeared once. 2% to 3% of the sample rests with the top ten. Sequencing used peripheral blood. The receptors originated from a woman aged 40-49 years with active or convalescent COVID-19.

This clone was seen many times. This sequence joins TRBV5-1 and TRBJ1-1; D gene unclear. The CDR3 has 13 residues. The germline V and J ends were trimmed by 5 bases and 0 bases, with 8 bases remaining between them. Germline-derived CDR1 and CDR2 are SGHRS and YFSETQ. CDR3 in amino acids: CASRQFMNTEAFF. In DNA form, the CDR3 reads TGCGCCAGCAGACAGTTCATGAACACTGAAGCTTTCTTT.

This chain connects TRBV6-2 or TRBV6-3 to TRBJ2-3, with 7 bases lining up with TRBD2. J lost 1 base, V lost 6 bases, and 7 bases had no gene match. The germline V gene encodes CDR1 MNHEY and CDR2 SVGEGT. This CDR3 has 15 residues. Here the CDR3 reads CASSRGTTGTDTQYF. In nucleotides, the CDR3 is TGTGCCAGCAGCCGCGGGACTACTGGCACAGATACGCAGTATTTT.

The V call is TRBV24-1, the J call TRBJ2-3; 7 bases map to TRBD2. Germline V gene data show CDR1 as KGHDR and CDR2 as SFDVKD. This CDR3 is 14 amino acids long. Trimming cost V 9 bases and J 2 bases; bases outside gene matches: 7. The CDR3 DNA sequence: TGTGCCACCGGGAGAAGCGGGATCACAGATACGCAGTATTTT. As protein: CATGRSGITDTQYF.

The rearrangement uses TRBV29-1 and TRBJ1-3; TRBD1 matches at 7 bases. Trimming cost V 5 bases and J 6 bases; bases outside gene matches: 4. The germline V gene has CDR1 SQVTM and CDR2 ANQGSEA. The CDR3 covers 12 residues. CDR3 loop: CSVRTGENTIYF. Written as DNA, the CDR3 is TGCAGCGTTAGAACAGGGGAAAACACCATATATTTT.

The rearrangement uses TRBV6-2 or TRBV6-3 and TRBJ2-7, with 8 bases matching TRBD1. With V trimmed by 6 bases and J by 10 bases, 11 bases remained unmatched. The germline CDR1 and CDR2 sequences are MNHEY and SVGEGT. This CDR3 has 13 residues. CDR3 amino acids: CASSQQGVRGQYF. Here the CDR3 DNA reads TGTGCCAGCAGCCAACAGGGGGTTCGCGGCCAGTACTTC.

This clone has a single count. The chain uses TRBV12-5 and TRBJ2-5; 10 nucleotides agree with TRBD1. V lost 1 base, J lost 5 bases, and 4 bases stayed unmatched. The length of the CDR3 is 15 residues. Germline loops: CDR1 LGHNT, CDR2 FRNRAP. As DNA, the CDR3 is TGTGCTAGTGGTTTGGACGCGGACAGGGGGGAGACCCAGTACTTC. Protein sequence: CASGLDADRGETQYF. Full variable domain (missing parts from reference TRBV12-5 and TRBJ2-5): DARVTQTPRHKVTEMGQEVTMRCQPILGHNTVFWYRQTMMQGLELLAYFRNRAPLDDSGMPKDRFSAEMPDATLATLKIQPSEPRDSAVYFCASGLDADRGETQYFGPGTRLLVL.

This sequence joins TRBV30 and TRBJ1-5; 9 bases map to TRBD1. Trimming removed 1 base from V and 8 bases from J; junction bases left unmatched: 6. This CDR3 is 14 amino acids long. CDR1 is GTSNPN, CDR2 SVGIG, per germline (reference sequence). The CDR3 region has the DNA TGTGCCTGGAGTGGCACAGGGGGCATCAAGCCCCAGCATTTT. Amino acid sequence: CAWSGTGGIKPQHF.

V is TRBV11-3 and J is TRBJ2-1; the D is unclear. Germline values: CDR1 SGHNT, CDR2 YENEEA. V lost 5 bases and J lost 9, with 11 bases in between. CDR3 length: 12 amino acids. In DNA form, the CDR3 reads TGTGCCAGCAGCCTGTGGGCGACTGAGCAGTTCTTC. Residues: CASSLWATEQFF.

The chain has TRBV7-9 and TRBJ2-4; 13 bases match TRBD2. The CDR3 contains 18 residues. Germline CDR1 is SEHNR and CDR2 is FQNEAQ (reference sequence). The V segment lost 5 bases and the J segment 6 bases; nucleotides outside the gene matches: 13. CDR3 sequence (DNA): TGTGCCAGCAGCCAGAGAAGGACTAGCGGGAGCGGGGGAAACATTCAGTACTTC. Its protein is CASSQRRTSGSGGNIQYF.

This clone has only a few counts. The rearrangement joins TRBV12-5 to TRBJ2-7; 8 bases align to TRBD1. CDR3 length: 13 residues. The germline V gene has CDR1 LGHNT and CDR2 FRNRAP. V shed 4 bases and J 4 bases; nucleotides not matched to a gene: 3. This chain's CDR3 is CASGSRDRYEQYF. The DNA for the CDR3 is TGTGCTAGTGGTTCAAGGGACAGGTACGAGCAGTACTTC.

The V and J genes are TRBV30 and TRBJ1-1; the D gene is possibly TRBD1 (6 bases). Germline V gene data show CDR1 as GTSNPN and CDR2 as SVGIG (reference sequence). This CDR3 has 13 residues. V dropped 1 base and J dropped 4 bases, with 10 bases sitting between them. CDR3 sequence (DNA): TGTGCCTGGAGTGAAAACAGGGCCACTGAAGCTTTCTTT. Amino acid sequence: CAWSENRATEAFF.

The V and J genes are TRBV30 and TRBJ2-5; D is undetermined. Looked up from germline, CDR1 is GTSNPN and CDR2 is SVGIG (reference sequence). The CDR3 extends over 15 amino acids. Trimming shortened V by 1 base and J by 4 bases, and 16 bases separated the two germline ends. The CDR3 sequence: CAWSALYVFTETQYF. Written as DNA, the CDR3 is TGTGCCTGGAGTGCCCTATATGTGTTTACAGAGACCCAGTACTTC. Drawing the rest from reference TRBV30 and TRBJ2-5, the complete variable domain is SQTIHQWPATLVQPVGSPLSLECTVEGTSNPNLYWYRQAAGRGLQLLFYSVGIGQISSEVPQNLSASRPQDRQFILSSKKLLLSDSGFYLCAWSALYVFTETQYFGPGTRLLVL.

The V call is TRBV4-1, the J call TRBJ1-4; D perhaps matches TRBD1 (6 bases). The CDR3 has 13 residues. The V gene's germline CDR1 is MGHRA and CDR2 YSYEKL. The ends were cut back, 11 bases at V and 7 bases at J, with 17 bases in the middle. CDR3 nucleotide sequence: TGCGCCTGGGGGGGGCAGGGACGTGAAAAACTGTTTTTT. Amino acid sequence: CAWGGQGREKLFF.

The V gene is TRBV28, the J gene TRBJ1-1, with 9 bases identical to TRBD1. This CDR3 spans 15 amino acids. Germline V gene sequence: CDR1 MDHEN, CDR2 SYDVKM. J was trimmed by 8 bases and V by 4 bases; bases with no gene match: 11. CDR3 amino acids: CASSSTGGAAYEAFF. The CDR3 bases are TGTGCCAGCAGTTCGACAGGGGGGGCGGCGTACGAAGCTTTCTTT.

The chain couples TRBV3-1 (or the pseudogene TRBV3-2) to TRBJ1-2; 10 bases fit TRBD1. V dropped 3 bases and J dropped 8; count of bases not matched to a gene: 6. The CDR3 covers 14 residues. Germline CDR1 reads LGHDT; CDR2 reads YNNKEL (reference sequence). CDR3 DNA: TGTGCCAGCAGCCAGACGGACAGGGGGAGCGGCTACACCTTC. This codes for CASSQTDRGSGYTF.

The rearrangement joins TRBV12-3 or TRBV12-4 to TRBJ2-5, with D possibly matching TRBD2 (5 bases). The germline V and J ends were trimmed by 4 bases and 5 bases, with 5 bases remaining between them. CDR3 length equals 11 residues. CDR3 sequence: CASSSGETQYF. The CDR3 coding sequence is TGTGCCAGCAGTTCGGGGGAGACCCAGTACTTC.

The chain has TRBV4-3 and TRBJ1-4; D not resolved. Trimming took off 1 base at V and 7 bases at J, with 10 bases between the two ends. Germline values: CDR1 LGHNA, CDR2 YSLEER. The CDR3 spans 14 residues. The CDR3 DNA sequence: TGCGCCAGCAGCCAAGGGAGAATCGGTGAAAAACTGTTTTTT. It translates to CASSQGRIGEKLFF.

The rearrangement uses TRBV28 and TRBJ2-4, with D maybe TRBD1 (6 bases). V lost 6 bases to trimming and J lost 7 bases, with 19 bases between them. The CDR3 length is 15 residues. Germline V lookup: CDR1 MDHEN, CDR2 SYDVKM. This chain's CDR3 is CASSTNRAQGNIQYF. The DNA of the CDR3 is TGTGCCAGCAGCACTAACAGGGCCCAGGGGAACATTCAGTACTTC.

This sequence joins TRBV7-8 and TRBJ2-7, with 10 bases identical to TRBD1. The CDR3 spans 15 residues. Germline V gene data show CDR1 as SGHVS and CDR2 as FQNEAQ. The ends lost 3 bases at V and 3 bases at J; junction bases unmatched: 5. The CDR3 nucleotides are TGTGCCAGCAGCTTGGGGACAGGGGATATCTACGAGCAGTACTTC. Residues: CASSLGTGDIYEQYF.

This chain connects TRBV6-1 to TRBJ2-7; TRBD2 agrees at 7 bases. V lost 2 bases to trimming and J lost 3 bases; unmatched junction nucleotides: 4. Germline CDR1 reads MNHNS; CDR2 reads SASEGT. The CDR3 totals 14 residues. CDR3 sequence: CASSEYGGSYEQYF. CDR3 in DNA: TGTGCCAGCAGTGAATACGGGGGGAGCTACGAGCAGTACTTC.

This clone was counted once. Other DNA sequences of this sample code for an identical CDR3. This chain joins TRBV29-1 and TRBJ2-3; the match to TRBD2 covers 12 bases. V trimming: 4 bases; J trimming: 6 bases; junction bases outside the gene matches: 2. The germline V gene encodes CDR1 SQVTM and CDR2 ANQGSEA. The CDR3 spans 13 residues. The CDR3 sequence is CSVGTSGADTQYF. The CDR3 coding sequence is TGCAGCGTTGGGACTAGCGGGGCCGATACGCAGTATTTT.